The rows below give T cell receptor delta chains drawn from one sample of a study of γδ T cells in repeated Plasmodium falciparum infection. TCRdb reran clone calling via CATT on the multiplex PCR reads. The profile shows 70,000 to 95,000 delta-chain clones, almost 1.5% of them singletons. The specimen sequenced was gamma-delta T cells from blood. These receptors all come from a pool of human donors (malaria-infected and uninfected, not separated). CDR3s include the opening cysteine and the closing phenylalanine or tryptophan. Each record gives: J gene, V gene, D gene, clone size, CDR3 DNA, CDR3 protein. A D gene is named only where the DNA matches it firmly. Clone size is not always given. Where it is, it says once, few, many or a class for expanded clones.

j_gene: TRDJ1
v_gene: TRDV1
d_gene: NA
abundance: many
CDR3nt: TGTGCTCTTGGGGAACTAAACCATCTGAACGCTGTTTACTACCACACCGATAAACTCATCTTT
CDR3aa: CALGELNHLNAVYYHTDKLIF

j_gene: TRDJ1
v_gene: TRDV1
d_gene: TRDD3
abundance: many
CDR3nt: TGTGCTCTTGCCCCGGATTGGGGGATACGAAGGGCCACCGATAAACTCATCTTT
CDR3aa: CALAPDWGIRRATDKLIF

j_gene: TRDJ1
v_gene: TRDV2
d_gene: NA
abundance: many
CDR3nt: TGTGCCTGTGACACCGTAACTGGGACCGATAAACTCATCTTT
CDR3aa: CACDTVTGTDKLIF

j_gene: TRDJ1
v_gene: TRDV1
d_gene: TRDD3
abundance: many
CDR3nt: TGTGCTCTTGGGGAACTACACCCATTACTGGGGGATATTGTATGGCAGGTGGACGGCACCGATAAACTCATCTTT
CDR3aa: CALGELHPLLGDIVWQVDGTDKLIF

j_gene: TRDJ2
v_gene: TRDV1
d_gene: TRDD3
abundance: many
CDR3nt: TGTGCTCTTGGGGAATCCGGGGCTGGGGGATACACGACAGCACAACTCTTCTTT
CDR3aa: CALGESGAGGYTTAQLFF

j_gene: TRDJ1
v_gene: TRDV2
d_gene: NA
abundance: medium-sized
CDR3nt: TGTGCCTGTGACTCTCTACTTGGGGACTCCCACACCGATAAACTCATCTTT
CDR3aa: CACDSLLGDSHTDKLIF

j_gene: TRDJ1
v_gene: TRDV2
d_gene: NA
abundance: many
CDR3nt: TGTGCCTGTGACTCAGGTCGGCACACCGATAAACTCATCTTT
CDR3aa: CACDSGRHTDKLIF

j_gene: TRDJ1
v_gene: TRDV1
d_gene: NA
abundance: many
CDR3nt: TGTGCTCTTGGGGAACTTCCTCTACGAAACTCGGACACCGATAAACTCATCTTT
CDR3aa: CALGELPLRNSDTDKLIF

j_gene: TRDJ1
v_gene: TRDV1
d_gene: TRDD2
abundance: many
CDR3nt: TGTGCTCTTGGGGCTTCGCGGTTCCTACAAGTGGAGGGGAACCCGATAGTTGCCCTTAGCTACACCGATAAACTCATCTTT
CDR3aa: CALGASRFLQVEGNPIVALSYTDKLIF

j_gene: TRDJ1
v_gene: TRDV1
d_gene: NA
abundance: many
CDR3nt: TGTGCTCTTGGGGATCCTTCCTACCCCATACTGGGGGTTTACACCGATAAACTCATCTTT
CDR3aa: CALGDPSYPILGVYTDKLIF

j_gene: TRDJ1
v_gene: TRDV1
d_gene: TRDD3
abundance: many
CDR3nt: TGTGCTCTTGGGGGGTCCTTAGGTGGCAATGGTTTTCCTACGTGGGCAGGGAACTGGGGGATACCTCATAAACTCATCTTT
CDR3aa: CALGGSLGGNGFPTWAGNWGIPHKLIF

j_gene: TRDJ1
v_gene: TRDV1
d_gene: TRDD3
abundance: many
CDR3nt: TGTGCTCTTGGGGAACGGTGCCTACGACGTACTGGGGAGGCGAGCACCGATAAACTCATCTTT
CDR3aa: CALGERCLRRTGEASTDKLIF

j_gene: TRDJ1
v_gene: TRDV1
d_gene: NA
abundance: many
CDR3nt: TGTGCTCTTGGGGACCAGGCCTTCCTACAGGTGGGATACGGGGGACTCATCTTT
CDR3aa: CALGDQAFLQVGYGGLIF

j_gene: TRDJ1
v_gene: TRDV1
d_gene: NA
abundance: NA
CDR3nt: TGTGCTCTTGGGGAAAGTACTCAACAGGCTACGTCCTACCCTCACTGGTATATGGGCACCGATAAACTCATCTTT
CDR3aa: CALGESTQQATSYPHWYMGTDKLIF

j_gene: TRDJ1
v_gene: TRDV1
d_gene: NA
abundance: many
CDR3nt: TGTGCTCTTGGGGACCCACCTTCCTACGGACTCTGGGGGAATCACACCGATAAACTCATCTTT
CDR3aa: CALGDPPSYGLWGNHTDKLIF

j_gene: TRDJ1
v_gene: TRDV1
d_gene: TRDD3
abundance: many
CDR3nt: TGTGCTCTTGGGGAACGACGGGTGGGGGATCGTAGGACCGATAAACTCATCTTT
CDR3aa: CALGERRVGDRRTDKLIF

j_gene: TRDJ1
v_gene: TRDV1
d_gene: TRDD3
abundance: many
CDR3nt: TGTGCTCTTGGGGAACTCTCCCTAGTTGGGGGATCTTATCCCAACATCGCCGATAAACTCATCTTT
CDR3aa: CALGELSLVGGSYPNIADKLIF

j_gene: TRDJ1
v_gene: TRDV1
d_gene: TRDD3
abundance: many
CDR3nt: TGTGCTCTTGGCACAGGGTGGGGGATACACACCGATAAACTCATCTTT
CDR3aa: CALGTGWGIHTDKLIF

j_gene: TRDJ1
v_gene: TRDV1
d_gene: TRDD3
abundance: many
CDR3nt: TGTGCTCTATCTCAAACGCCTTCCATACTGGGGGACCCGGGCACCGATAAACTCATCTTT
CDR3aa: CALSQTPSILGDPGTDKLIF

j_gene: TRDJ1
v_gene: TRDV1
d_gene: TRDD3
abundance: many
CDR3nt: TGTGCTCTTGGGGACACTTTCCTGGACTGGGGGATACCCCCTTACACCGATAAACTCATCTTT
CDR3aa: CALGDTFLDWGIPPYTDKLIF

j_gene: TRDJ1
v_gene: TRDV3
d_gene: TRDD3
abundance: many
CDR3nt: TGTGCCTTTGTCGTGGGGGGTAGGACGGGGATACTCCCTCTCACCGATAAACTCATCTTT
CDR3aa: CAFVVGGRTGILPLTDKLIF

j_gene: TRDJ1
v_gene: TRDV1
d_gene: TRDD3
abundance: many
CDR3nt: TGTGCTCTTGGGGAACTTCACGGGGGATACGTACCGACCGATAAACTCATCTTT
CDR3aa: CALGELHGGYVPTDKLIF

j_gene: TRDJ1
v_gene: TRDV1
d_gene: TRDD3
abundance: many
CDR3nt: TGTGCTCTTGGGGAACTTTGCCCTGCTCAGGATACTGGGGGATACGTGGCACAGTACACCGATAAACTCATCTTT
CDR3aa: CALGELCPAQDTGGYVAQYTDKLIF

j_gene: TRDJ1
v_gene: TRDV1
d_gene: NA
abundance: many
CDR3nt: TGTGCTCTTGGGGAACGATTCGCCTTCCTACAAGGGGATACGGAACCTTACACCGATAAACTCATCTTT
CDR3aa: CALGERFAFLQGDTEPYTDKLIF

j_gene: TRDJ2
v_gene: TRDV1
d_gene: NA
abundance: many
CDR3nt: TGTGCTCTTGGGGAAGGGATCCTACCCCCGTACTTTACGGCACAACTCTTCTTT
CDR3aa: CALGEGILPPYFTAQLFF

j_gene: TRDJ1
v_gene: TRDV1
d_gene: TRDD3
abundance: many
CDR3nt: TGTGCTCTTGGGGAACAACTAGGGGTCTGTGGGGGATACCCTCGAAAACACACCGATAAACTCATCTTT
CDR3aa: CALGEQLGVCGGYPRKHTDKLIF

j_gene: TRDJ3
v_gene: TRDV2
d_gene: NA
abundance: many
CDR3nt: TGTGCCTGTGACACGGTAATGGTGAGCTCCTGGGACACCCGACAGATGTTTTTC
CDR3aa: CACDTVMVSSWDTRQMFF

j_gene: TRDJ1
v_gene: TRDV1
d_gene: NA
abundance: many
CDR3nt: TGTGCTCTTGGGGAACTTAATCTTTTCGGCTTAACGGGTGGGTGGGGGTTCTTCGATAAACTCATCTTT
CDR3aa: CALGELNLFGLTGGWGFFDKLIF

j_gene: TRDJ2
v_gene: TRDV1
d_gene: TRDD3
abundance: many
CDR3nt: TGTGCTCTTGGGGCAACGGGGCTACCTGGGATACGATCGGAACAAAGTTGGGCACAACTCTTCTTT
CDR3aa: CALGATGLPGIRSEQSWAQLFF

j_gene: TRDJ1
v_gene: TRDV2
d_gene: TRDD3
abundance: large
CDR3nt: TGTGCCTGTGACCACCTGGGGGATACGAGCGATAAACTCATCTTT
CDR3aa: CACDHLGDTSDKLIF

j_gene: TRDJ1
v_gene: TRDV1
d_gene: TRDD2
abundance: many
CDR3nt: TGTGCTCTTGGGGAACGGGATCCCTTCCTAGAATTGGGGGTAGTTAGACCCCACACCGATAAACTCATCTTT
CDR3aa: CALGERDPFLELGVVRPHTDKLIF

j_gene: TRDJ2
v_gene: TRDV2
d_gene: TRDD3
abundance: many
CDR3nt: TGTGCCTGTGACGGGGTGGGGGATACTTTGACAGCACAACTCTTCTTT
CDR3aa: CACDGVGDTLTAQLFF

j_gene: TRDJ2
v_gene: TRDV2
d_gene: TRDD3
abundance: many
CDR3nt: TGTGCCTGTGACATACTGGGGGAAGCTTTGACAGCACAACTCTTCTTT
CDR3aa: CACDILGEALTAQLFF

j_gene: TRDJ1
v_gene: TRDV1
d_gene: NA
abundance: many
CDR3nt: TGTGCTCTTGGGGACCCCCTTCCGTATGACACCGATAAACTCATCTTT
CDR3aa: CALGDPLPYDTDKLIF

j_gene: TRDJ1
v_gene: TRDV1
d_gene: NA
abundance: medium-sized
CDR3nt: TGTGCTCTTGGGGAAGACCCGTCCCCTCTCTATAAGTCATTCTCCCCGTACACCGATAAACTCATCTTT
CDR3aa: CALGEDPSPLYKSFSPYTDKLIF

j_gene: TRDJ1
v_gene: TRDV1
d_gene: NA
abundance: many
CDR3nt: TGTGCTCTTGGGGAACTAAGGGCCGTAAAAGTCTACTGGACCATACACCGTGCCGATAAACTCATCTTT
CDR3aa: CALGELRAVKVYWTIHRADKLIF

j_gene: TRDJ1
v_gene: TRDV1
d_gene: NA
abundance: many
CDR3nt: TGTGCTCTTGGGGAACCCCTTCGTGAACGTCCCGCACTGTTCAACGATAAACTCATCTTT
CDR3aa: CALGEPLRERPALFNDKLIF

j_gene: TRDJ1
v_gene: TRDV1
d_gene: TRDD3
abundance: many
CDR3nt: TGTGCTCTTGGGAGCTACGTTACTGGGGGATACACCGATAAACTCATCTTT
CDR3aa: CALGSYVTGGYTDKLIF

j_gene: TRDJ3
v_gene: TRDV2
d_gene: TRDD3
abundance: many
CDR3nt: TGTGCCTGTGTCGTACTGGGGGAAAGCTCCTGGGACACCCGACAGATGTTTTTC
CDR3aa: CACVVLGESSWDTRQMFF

j_gene: TRDJ1
v_gene: TRDV1
d_gene: TRDD3
abundance: medium-sized
CDR3nt: TGTGCTCTTGGGGAACTCTATCCTACGTTTTACCCCCCGGGGGATACTCCAAAATACACCGATAAACTCATCTTT
CDR3aa: CALGELYPTFYPPGDTPKYTDKLIF

j_gene: TRDJ1
v_gene: TRDV1
d_gene: TRDD3
abundance: few
CDR3nt: TGTGCTCTTGGGGAACGCTCCCTCCTTCCTGATCGTACTGGGGGATACGGGGCCGATAAACTCATCTTT
CDR3aa: CALGERSLLPDRTGGYGADKLIF

j_gene: TRDJ1
v_gene: TRDV1
d_gene: TRDD3
abundance: many
CDR3nt: TGTGCTCTTGGGGGCCTATACTGGGGGCCTCGGCAGAAATGGTACACCGATAAACTCATCTTT
CDR3aa: CALGGLYWGPRQKWYTDKLIF

j_gene: TRDJ3
v_gene: TRDV2
d_gene: NA
abundance: medium-sized
CDR3nt: TGTGCCTGTGACTCCGGCGATACAGGGGTCGGGGACACCCGACAGATGTTTTTC
CDR3aa: CACDSGDTGVGDTRQMFF

j_gene: TRDJ1
v_gene: TRDV1
d_gene: NA
abundance: many
CDR3nt: TGTGCTCTTGGGGAACCTGTCCTACCGGGGTCCATACCCCCGTACACCGATAAACTCATCTTT
CDR3aa: CALGEPVLPGSIPPYTDKLIF

j_gene: TRDJ1
v_gene: TRDV1
d_gene: NA
abundance: many
CDR3nt: TGTGCTCTTGGCTATCCTTCGTACGAGGGGGGCTGGGGCCCTTGGGCCACCGATAAACTCATCTTT
CDR3aa: CALGYPSYEGGWGPWATDKLIF

j_gene: TRDJ1
v_gene: TRAV29/DV5
d_gene: TRDD3
abundance: few
CDR3nt: TGTGCAGCAAGGTCGAAAACCTATGGTTACTGGGGGATGAATACCGATAAACTCATCTTT
CDR3aa: CAARSKTYGYWGMNTDKLIF

j_gene: TRDJ1
v_gene: TRDV1
d_gene: NA
abundance: many
CDR3nt: TGTGCTCTTGGGGAAAGGTGGGGGCCTTCAGGGGACGACACCGATAAACTCATCTTT
CDR3aa: CALGERWGPSGDDTDKLIF

j_gene: TRDJ1
v_gene: TRDV1
d_gene: NA
abundance: many
CDR3nt: TGTGCTCTTGGGGAAGAAGCCCTTCCTACAACTGGGGGATGTGGTGGCACCGATAAACTCATCTTT
CDR3aa: CALGEEALPTTGGCGGTDKLIF

j_gene: TRDJ1
v_gene: TRDV1
d_gene: NA
abundance: many
CDR3nt: TGTGCTCTTGGGGAACGCTCCCACGTCAGGGGTGGGCTGGGGCAATTTCCCTACACCGATAAACTCATCTTT
CDR3aa: CALGERSHVRGGLGQFPYTDKLIF

j_gene: TRDJ1
v_gene: TRDV2
d_gene: NA
abundance: many
CDR3nt: TGTGCCTGTGACACACTATTTGGGGGCAGGCACACCGATAAACTCATCTTT
CDR3aa: CACDTLFGGRHTDKLIF